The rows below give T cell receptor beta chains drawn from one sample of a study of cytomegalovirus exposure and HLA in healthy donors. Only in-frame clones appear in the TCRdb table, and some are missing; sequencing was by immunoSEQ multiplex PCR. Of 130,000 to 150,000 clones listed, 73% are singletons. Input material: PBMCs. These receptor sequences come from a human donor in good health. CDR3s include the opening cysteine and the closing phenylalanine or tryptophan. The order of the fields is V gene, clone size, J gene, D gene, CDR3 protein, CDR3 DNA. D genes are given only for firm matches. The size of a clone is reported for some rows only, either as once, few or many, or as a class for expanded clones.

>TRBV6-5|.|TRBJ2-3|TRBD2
CASSYGLAGDTQYF
TGTGCCAGCAGTTACGGCTTAGCGGGTGATACGCAGTATTTT
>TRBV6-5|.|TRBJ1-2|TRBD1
CASSRTGVSYGYTF
TGTGCCAGCAGTCGGACAGGCGTTAGCTATGGCTACACCTTC
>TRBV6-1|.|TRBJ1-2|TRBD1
CASSELNRGNGYTF
TGTGCCAGCAGTGAACTAAACAGGGGAAATGGCTACACCTTC
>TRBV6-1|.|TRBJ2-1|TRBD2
CASSEPGRGNEQFF
TGTGCCAGCAGTGAGCCCGGGAGGGGCAATGAGCAGTTCTTC
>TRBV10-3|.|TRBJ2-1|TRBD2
CATAGLAGGNEQFF
TGTGCCACCGCGGGACTAGCGGGAGGCAATGAGCAGTTCTTC
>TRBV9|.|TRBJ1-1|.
CASSVEQGMAFF
TGTGCCAGCAGCGTAGAGCAGGGCATGGCTTTCTTT
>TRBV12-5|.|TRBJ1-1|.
CASGLVGFAQGTNTEAFF
TGTGCTAGTGGTTTGGTAGGCTTCGCACAGGGAACGAACACTGAAGCTTTCTTT
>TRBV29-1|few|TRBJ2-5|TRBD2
CSVEDWEGETQYF
TGCAGCGTTGAAGATTGGGAGGGAGAGACCCAGTACTTC
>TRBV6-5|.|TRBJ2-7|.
CASSRQRNYEQYF
TGTGCCAGCAGCAGACAGCGAAACTACGAGCAGTACTTC
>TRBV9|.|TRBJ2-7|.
CASSVGTSFYEQYF
TGTGCCAGCAGCGTGGGGACATCATTCTACGAGCAGTACTTC
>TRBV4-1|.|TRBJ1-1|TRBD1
CASSQGRGQGVTEAFF
TGCGCCAGCAGCCAAGGAAGGGGCCAGGGGGTGACTGAAGCTTTCTTT
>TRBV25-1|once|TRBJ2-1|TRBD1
CASSVWTGGSYNEQFF
TGTGCCAGCAGTGTTTGGACAGGCGGATCCTACAATGAGCAGTTCTTC
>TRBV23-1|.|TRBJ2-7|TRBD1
CASSPWTGKVAREQYF
TGCGCCAGCAGTCCCTGGACAGGGAAGGTTGCTCGGGAGCAGTACTTC
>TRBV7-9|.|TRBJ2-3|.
CASSSGISTDTQYF
TGTGCCAGCAGCTCCGGGATTAGCACAGATACGCAGTATTTT
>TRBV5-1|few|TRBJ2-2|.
CASSLEGHRNTGELFF
TGCGCCAGCAGCTTGGAGGGACATAGGAACACCGGGGAGCTGTTTTTT
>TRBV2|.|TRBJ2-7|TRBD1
CASRLGQGPDEQYF
TGTGCCAGCAGACTCGGACAGGGTCCTGACGAGCAGTACTTC
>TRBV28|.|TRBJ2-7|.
CASSLRGGIGYEQYF
TGTGCCAGCAGCCTCAGGGGAGGGATCGGATACGAGCAGTACTTC
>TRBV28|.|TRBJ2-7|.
CASTTPGTAREQYF
TGTGCCAGCACGACCCCCGGGACTGCAAGGGAGCAGTACTTC
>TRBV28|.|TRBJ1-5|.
CASSFPQGLRNQPQHF
TGTGCCAGCAGTTTTCCCCAGGGGCTACGCAATCAGCCCCAGCATTTT
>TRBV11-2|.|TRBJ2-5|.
CASSLSLETQYF
TGTGCCAGCAGCTTGAGCCTGGAGACCCAGTACTTC
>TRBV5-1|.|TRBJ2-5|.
CASSLASRLETQYF
TGCGCCAGCAGCTTGGCCTCTAGATTAGAGACCCAGTACTTC
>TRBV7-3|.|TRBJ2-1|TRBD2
CASSLTSGRDEQFF
TGTGCCAGCAGCCTGACTAGCGGGAGGGATGAGCAGTTCTTC
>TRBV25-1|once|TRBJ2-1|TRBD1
CASSDLTGQGQYNEQFF
TGTGCCAGCAGTGATTTGACCGGACAGGGACAATACAATGAGCAGTTCTTC
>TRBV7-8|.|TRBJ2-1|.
CASSLITQGFEQFF
TGTGCCAGCAGCTTAATCACACAGGGATTTGAGCAGTTCTTC
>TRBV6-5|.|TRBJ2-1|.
CASREDSYNEQFF
TGTGCCAGCAGAGAGGACTCCTACAATGAGCAGTTCTTC
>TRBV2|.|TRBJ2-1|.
CASTRQAYNEQFF
TGTGCCAGCACCAGACAGGCCTACAATGAGCAGTTCTTC